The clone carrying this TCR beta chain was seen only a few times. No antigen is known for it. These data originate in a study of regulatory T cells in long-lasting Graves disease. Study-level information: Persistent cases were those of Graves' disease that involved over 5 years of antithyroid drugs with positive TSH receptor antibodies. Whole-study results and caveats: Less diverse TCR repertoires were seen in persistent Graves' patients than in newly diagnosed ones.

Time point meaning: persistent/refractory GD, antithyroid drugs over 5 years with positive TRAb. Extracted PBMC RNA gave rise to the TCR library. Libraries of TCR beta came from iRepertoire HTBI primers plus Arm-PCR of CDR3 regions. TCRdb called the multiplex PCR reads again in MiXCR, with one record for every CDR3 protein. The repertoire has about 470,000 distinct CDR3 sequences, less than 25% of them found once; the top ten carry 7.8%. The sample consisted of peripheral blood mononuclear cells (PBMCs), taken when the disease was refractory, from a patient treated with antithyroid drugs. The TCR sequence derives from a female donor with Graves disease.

The CDR3 loop reads CSVVRTPNTEAFF. Here the CDR3 DNA reads TGCAGCGTTGTTCGGACGCCGAACACTGAAGCTTTCTTT. The chain joins TRBV29-1 to TRBJ1-1, with D unclear. V was cut by 4 bases and J by 1 base, with 10 bases left in between. Germline CDR1 reads SQVTM; CDR2 reads ANQGSEA. This CDR3 spans 13 amino acids.